This TCR beta chain was observed in a study of T cell clonality in common variable immunodeficiency. The study, taken as a whole, reports: Reportedly, TCR beta sequences from common variable immunodeficiency showed fewer deletions and N-nucleotide insertions.

This clone showed up many times. Antigen unknown. The CDR3 is cut off 3 residues early in the read; its end comes from the germline J gene. Germline values: CDR1 MNHEY, CDR2 SMNVEV (reference sequence). The CDR3 is 14 amino acids. Trimming stripped 4 bases from V and 8 bases from J, with 14 bases between. Blood samples were heparinized, about 4.5 to 9 ml per donor. Clones were sequenced by immunoSEQ multiplex PCR, and TCRdb holds only the in-frame ones, with some missing. This sample carries tens of thousands of clones and no singletons, and 3.8% goes to the top ten. The sequencing sample was made of peripheral blood mononuclear cells. The source of this sequence is a person between 18 and 75 years old in good health. The rearrangement uses TRBV27 and TRBJ1-4; TRBD1 is a possible D gene (6 bases). The CDR3 region is CASSSPGHYEKLFF. CDR3 DNA, as far as it was read: TGTGCCAGCAGTTCCCCGGGACATTACGAAAAA.